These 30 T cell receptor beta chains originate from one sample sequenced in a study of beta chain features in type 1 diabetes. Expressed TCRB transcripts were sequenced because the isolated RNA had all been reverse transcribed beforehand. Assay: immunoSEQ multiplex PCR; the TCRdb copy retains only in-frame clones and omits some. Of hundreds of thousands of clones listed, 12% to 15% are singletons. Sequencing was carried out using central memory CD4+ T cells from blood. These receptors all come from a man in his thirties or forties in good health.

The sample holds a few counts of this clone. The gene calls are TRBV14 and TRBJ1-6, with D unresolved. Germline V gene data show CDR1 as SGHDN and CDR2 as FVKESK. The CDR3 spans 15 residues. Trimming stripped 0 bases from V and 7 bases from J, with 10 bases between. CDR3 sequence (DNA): TGTGCCAGCAGCCAAGATTCGATTCGGAATTCACCCCTCCACTTT. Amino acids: CASSQDSIRNSPLHF.

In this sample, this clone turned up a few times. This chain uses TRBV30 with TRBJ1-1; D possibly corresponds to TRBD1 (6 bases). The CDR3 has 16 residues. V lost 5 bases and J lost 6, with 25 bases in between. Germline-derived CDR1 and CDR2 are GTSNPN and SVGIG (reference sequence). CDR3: CAWQLTGRLERAEAFF. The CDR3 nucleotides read TGTGCCTGGCAATTAACAGGGCGCCTTGAGCGGGCTGAAGCTTTCTTT.

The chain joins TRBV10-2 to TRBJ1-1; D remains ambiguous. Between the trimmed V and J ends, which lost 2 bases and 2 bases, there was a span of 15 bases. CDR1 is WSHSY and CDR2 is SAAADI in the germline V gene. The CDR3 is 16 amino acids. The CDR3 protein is CASSEISLSPNTEAFF. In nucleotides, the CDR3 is TGCGCCAGCAGTGAGATCTCCCTAAGCCCCAACACTGAAGCTTTCTTT.

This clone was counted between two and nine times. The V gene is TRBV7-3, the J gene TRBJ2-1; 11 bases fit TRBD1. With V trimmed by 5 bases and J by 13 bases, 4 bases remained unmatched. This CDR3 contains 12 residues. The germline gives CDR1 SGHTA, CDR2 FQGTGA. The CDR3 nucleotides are TGTGCCAGCAGCCGGACAGGGGGCCATCAGTTCTTC. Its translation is CASSRTGGHQFF.

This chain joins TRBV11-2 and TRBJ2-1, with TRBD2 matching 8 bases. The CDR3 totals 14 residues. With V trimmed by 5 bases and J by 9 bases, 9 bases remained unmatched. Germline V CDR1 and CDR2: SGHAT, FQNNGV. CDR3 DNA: TGTGCCAGCAGCGTCCGGGGGGGGAGTAGTGAGCAGTTCTTC. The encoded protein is CASSVRGGSSEQFF.

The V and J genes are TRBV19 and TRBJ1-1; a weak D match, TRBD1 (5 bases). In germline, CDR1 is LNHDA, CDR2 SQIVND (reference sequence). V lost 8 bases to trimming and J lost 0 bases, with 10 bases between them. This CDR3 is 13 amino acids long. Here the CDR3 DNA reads TGTGCCAGTGCACTACAGGTGAACACTGAAGCTTTCTTT. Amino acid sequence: CASALQVNTEAFF.

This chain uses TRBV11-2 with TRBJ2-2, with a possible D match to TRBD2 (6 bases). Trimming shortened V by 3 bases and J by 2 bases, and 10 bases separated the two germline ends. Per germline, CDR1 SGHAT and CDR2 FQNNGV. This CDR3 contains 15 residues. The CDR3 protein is CASSLMGLNTGELFF. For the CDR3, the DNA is TGTGCCAGCAGCTTGATGGGACTTAACACCGGGGAGCTGTTTTTT.

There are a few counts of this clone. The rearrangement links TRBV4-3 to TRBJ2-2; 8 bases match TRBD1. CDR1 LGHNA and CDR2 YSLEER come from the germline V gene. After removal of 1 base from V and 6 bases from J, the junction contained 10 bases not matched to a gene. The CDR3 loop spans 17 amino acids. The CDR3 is CASSQVVTSDRAGELFF. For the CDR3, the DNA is TGCGCCAGCAGCCAAGTAGTAACCTCGGACAGGGCCGGGGAGCTGTTTTTT.

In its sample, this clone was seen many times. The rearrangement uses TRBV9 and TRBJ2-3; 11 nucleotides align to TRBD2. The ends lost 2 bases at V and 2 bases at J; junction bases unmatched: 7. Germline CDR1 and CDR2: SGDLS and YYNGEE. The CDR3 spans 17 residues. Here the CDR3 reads CASSVLPGLADTDTQYF. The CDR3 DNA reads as TGTGCCAGCAGCGTTTTGCCGGGACTAGCGGACACAGATACGCAGTATTTT.

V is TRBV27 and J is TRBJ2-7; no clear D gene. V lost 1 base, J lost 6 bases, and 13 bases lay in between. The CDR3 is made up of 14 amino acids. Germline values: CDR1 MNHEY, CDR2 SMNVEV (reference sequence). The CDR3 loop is CASSLLVGSREQYV. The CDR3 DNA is TGTGCCAGCAGTTTATTGGTGGGTTCGCGCGAGCAGTACGTC.

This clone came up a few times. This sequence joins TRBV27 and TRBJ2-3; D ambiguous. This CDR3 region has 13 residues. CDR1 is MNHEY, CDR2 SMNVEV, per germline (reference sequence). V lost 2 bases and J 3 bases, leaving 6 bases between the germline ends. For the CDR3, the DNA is TGTGCCAGCAGTTTAGAGAGAACAGATACGCAGTATTTT. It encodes CASSLERTDTQYF.

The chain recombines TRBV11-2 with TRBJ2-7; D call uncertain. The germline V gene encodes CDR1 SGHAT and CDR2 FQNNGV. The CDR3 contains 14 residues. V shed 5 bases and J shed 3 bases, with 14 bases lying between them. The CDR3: CASSVDPRRYEQYV. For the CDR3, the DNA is TGTGCCAGCAGCGTGGACCCCCGGCGCTACGAGCAGTACGTC.

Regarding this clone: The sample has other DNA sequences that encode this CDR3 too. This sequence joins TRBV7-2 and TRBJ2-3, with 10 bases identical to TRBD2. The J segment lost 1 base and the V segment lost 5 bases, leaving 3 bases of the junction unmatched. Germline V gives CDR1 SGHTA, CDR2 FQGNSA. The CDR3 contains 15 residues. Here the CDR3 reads CASSLGLAGTDTQYF. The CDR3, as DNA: TGTGCCAGCAGCCTAGGACTAGCGGGCACAGATACGCAGTATTTT.

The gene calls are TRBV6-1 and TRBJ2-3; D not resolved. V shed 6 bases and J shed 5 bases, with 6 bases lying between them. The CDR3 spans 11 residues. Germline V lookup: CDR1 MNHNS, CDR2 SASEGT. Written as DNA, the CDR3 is TGTGCCAGCAGGCTGGGAGATACGCAGTATTTT. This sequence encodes CASRLGDTQYF.

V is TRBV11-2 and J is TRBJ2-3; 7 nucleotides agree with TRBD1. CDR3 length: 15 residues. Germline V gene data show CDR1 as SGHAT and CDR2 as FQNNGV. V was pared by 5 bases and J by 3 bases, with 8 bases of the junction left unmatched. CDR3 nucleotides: TGTGCCAGCAGCGCAGTGGGACAGCAGACAGATACGCAGTATTTT. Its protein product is CASSAVGQQTDTQYF.

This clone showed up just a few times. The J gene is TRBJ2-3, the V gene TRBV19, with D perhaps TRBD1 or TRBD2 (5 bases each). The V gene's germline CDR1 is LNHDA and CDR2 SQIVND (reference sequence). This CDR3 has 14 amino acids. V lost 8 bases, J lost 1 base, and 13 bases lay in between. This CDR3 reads CASGRDVRTDTQYF. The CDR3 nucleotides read TGTGCCAGTGGCCGGGACGTTCGCACAGATACGCAGTATTTT.

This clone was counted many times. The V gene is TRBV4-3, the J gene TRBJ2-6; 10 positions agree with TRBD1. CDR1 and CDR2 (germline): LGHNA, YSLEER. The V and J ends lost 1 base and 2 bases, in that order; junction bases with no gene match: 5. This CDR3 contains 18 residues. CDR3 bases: TGCGCCAGCAGCCAAGTCAAGACAGGGGGCGCTGGGGCCAACGTCCTGACTTTC. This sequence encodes CASSQVKTGGAGANVLTF.

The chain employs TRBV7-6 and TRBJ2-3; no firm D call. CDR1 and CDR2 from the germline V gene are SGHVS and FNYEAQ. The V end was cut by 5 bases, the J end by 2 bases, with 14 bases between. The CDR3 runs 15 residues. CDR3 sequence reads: CASSENSLPTDTQYF. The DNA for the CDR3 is TGTGCCAGCAGCGAAAATTCCCTCCCCACAGATACGCAGTATTTT.

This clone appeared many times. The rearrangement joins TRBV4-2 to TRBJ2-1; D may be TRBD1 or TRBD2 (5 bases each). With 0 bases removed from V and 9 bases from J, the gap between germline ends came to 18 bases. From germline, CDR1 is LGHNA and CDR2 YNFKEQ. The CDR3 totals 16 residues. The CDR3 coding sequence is TGTGCCAGCAGCCAAGACCCCTCCCTCCGAGGGACTGAGCAGTTCTTC. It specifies CASSQDPSLRGTEQFF.

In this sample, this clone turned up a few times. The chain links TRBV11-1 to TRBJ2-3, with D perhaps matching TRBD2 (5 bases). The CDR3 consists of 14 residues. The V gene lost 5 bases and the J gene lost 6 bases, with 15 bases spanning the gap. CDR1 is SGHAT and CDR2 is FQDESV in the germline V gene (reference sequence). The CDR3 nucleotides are TGTGCCAGCAGCGAGAGAGGGAGAGGGGATACGCAGTATTTT. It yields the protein CASSERGRGDTQYF.

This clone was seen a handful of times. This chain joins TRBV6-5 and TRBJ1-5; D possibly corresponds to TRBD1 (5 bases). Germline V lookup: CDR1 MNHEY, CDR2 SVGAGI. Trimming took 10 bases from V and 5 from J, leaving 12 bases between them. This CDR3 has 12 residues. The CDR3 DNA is TGTGCCATCGGCACAGGAGATCAGCCCCAGCATTTT. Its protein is CAIGTGDQPQHF.

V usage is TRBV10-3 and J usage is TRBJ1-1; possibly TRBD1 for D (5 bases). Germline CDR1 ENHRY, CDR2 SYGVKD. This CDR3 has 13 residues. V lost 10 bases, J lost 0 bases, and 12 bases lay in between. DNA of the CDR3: TGTGCCACCGGACCGGGGCTGAACACTGAAGCTTTCTTT. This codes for CATGPGLNTEAFF.

CDR3: CASSLRFSAGDTNEKLFF. The CDR3, as DNA: TGCGCCAGCAGCTTGAGATTTTCCGCGGGGGACACTAATGAAAAACTGTTTTTT. V and J are TRBV5-1 and TRBJ1-4; possibly TRBD1 for D (5 bases). With 1 base removed from V and 2 bases from J, the gap between germline ends came to 18 bases. The germline CDR1 and CDR2 sequences are SGHRS and YFSETQ. The CDR3 is 18 residues long.

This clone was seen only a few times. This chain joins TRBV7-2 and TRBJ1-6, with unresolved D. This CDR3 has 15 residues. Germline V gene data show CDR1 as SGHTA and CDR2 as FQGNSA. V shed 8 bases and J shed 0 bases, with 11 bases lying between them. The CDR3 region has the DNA TGTGCCAGCGATTTCGGGAGCTCCTATAATTCACCCCTCCACTTT. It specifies CASDFGSSYNSPLHF.

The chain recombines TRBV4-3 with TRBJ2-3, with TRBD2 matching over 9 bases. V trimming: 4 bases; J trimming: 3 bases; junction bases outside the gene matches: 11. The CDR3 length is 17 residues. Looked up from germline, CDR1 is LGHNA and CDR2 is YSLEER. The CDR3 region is CASSLQIAGEPTDTQYF. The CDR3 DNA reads TGCGCCAGCAGCCTTCAAATAGCGGGGGAGCCGACAGATACGCAGTATTTT.

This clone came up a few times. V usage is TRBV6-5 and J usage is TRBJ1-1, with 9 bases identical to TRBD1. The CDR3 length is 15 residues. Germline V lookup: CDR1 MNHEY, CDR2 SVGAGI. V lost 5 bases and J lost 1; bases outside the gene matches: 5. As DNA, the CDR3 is TGTGCCAGCAGTGCCCGGGACAGGGAGAACACTGAAGCTTTCTTT. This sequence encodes CASSARDRENTEAFF.

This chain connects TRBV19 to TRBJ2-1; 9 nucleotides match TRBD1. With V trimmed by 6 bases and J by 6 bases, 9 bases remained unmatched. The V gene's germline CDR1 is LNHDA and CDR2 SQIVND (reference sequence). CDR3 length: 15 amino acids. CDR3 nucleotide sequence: TGTGCCAGTAGGACGGACAGGGGAAACGCCAATGAGCAGTTCTTC. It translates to CASRTDRGNANEQFF.

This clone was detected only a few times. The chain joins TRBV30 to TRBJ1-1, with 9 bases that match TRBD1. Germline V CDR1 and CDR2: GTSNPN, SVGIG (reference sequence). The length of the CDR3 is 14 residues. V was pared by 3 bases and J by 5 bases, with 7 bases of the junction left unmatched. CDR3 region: CAWRTGGLRTEAFF. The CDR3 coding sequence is TGTGCCTGGAGGACAGGGGGGCTGAGAACTGAAGCTTTCTTT.

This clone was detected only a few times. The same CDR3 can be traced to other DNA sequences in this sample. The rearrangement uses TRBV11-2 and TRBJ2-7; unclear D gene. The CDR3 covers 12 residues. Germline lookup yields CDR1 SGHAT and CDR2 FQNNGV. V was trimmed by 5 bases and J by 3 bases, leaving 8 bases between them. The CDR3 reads CASSLTGYEQYF. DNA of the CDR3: TGTGCCAGCAGCCTGACTGGCTACGAGCAGTACTTC.

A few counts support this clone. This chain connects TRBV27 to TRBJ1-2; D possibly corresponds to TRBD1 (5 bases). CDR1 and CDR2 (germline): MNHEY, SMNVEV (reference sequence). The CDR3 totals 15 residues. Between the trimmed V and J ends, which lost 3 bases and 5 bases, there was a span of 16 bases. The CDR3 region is CASSFGAERLYGYTF. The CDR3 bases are TGTGCCAGCAGTTTCGGGGCAGAACGACTTTATGGCTACACCTTC.